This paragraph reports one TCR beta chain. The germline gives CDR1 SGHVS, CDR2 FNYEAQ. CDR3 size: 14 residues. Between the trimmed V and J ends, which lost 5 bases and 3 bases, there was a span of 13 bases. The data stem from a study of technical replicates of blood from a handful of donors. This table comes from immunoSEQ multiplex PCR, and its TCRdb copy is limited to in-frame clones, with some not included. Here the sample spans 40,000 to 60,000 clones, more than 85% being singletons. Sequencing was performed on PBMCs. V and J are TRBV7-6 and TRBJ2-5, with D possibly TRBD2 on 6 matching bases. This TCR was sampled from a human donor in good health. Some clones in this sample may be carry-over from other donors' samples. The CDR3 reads CASSTRDLEETQYF. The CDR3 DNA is TGTGCCAGCAGCACGCGGGACCTAGAAGAGACCCAGTACTTC.